Below, one TCR beta chain is given with its context. The sample is drawn from a study of OX40 agonist ivuxolimab in advanced cancers. Overall study context: Cancers in dose escalation were hepatocellular, melanoma, renal cell and head and neck.

Germline CDR1 and CDR2: SEHNR and FQNEAQ (reference sequence). The CDR3 is 14 amino acids. Trimming pared 5 bases from V and 9 bases from J, leaving 18 bases between. Data came from immunoSEQ multiplex PCR; TCRdb stores just in-frame clones and leaves some out. The sample includes tens of thousands of clones, approximately 87% seen only once; the top ten take around a quarter. This receptor was identified in an adult with an advanced solid tumor such as melanoma, head and neck, liver or kidney cancer. Sequencing was performed on CD4+ or CD8+ T cells sorted from blood, taken in a trial of the OX40 agonist ivuxolimab. The chain links TRBV7-9 to TRBJ2-3; D may be TRBD2 (5 bases). The CDR3 nucleotides are TGTGCCAGCAGCATCGCACGGGGTGCAGTGACGCAGTATTTT. Translating gives CASSIARGAVTQYF.